What follows describes a single T cell receptor (beta chain). The target antigen is unknown. The CDR3 loop spans 14 amino acids. V dropped 0 bases and J dropped 11 bases, with 15 bases sitting between them. The germline gives CDR1 SGHAT, CDR2 FQNNGV. The record originates from a study of beta chain features in type 1 diabetes. Study background: On cell yields, gender and age, patients and healthy donors were similar.

Study observations and caveats: TCRB CDR3 length was moderately but significantly reduced in all four CD4+ subsets of Type 1 diabetes patients.

The whole isolated RNA underwent reverse transcription, so sequencing captured expressed TCRB transcripts. The data were produced by immunoSEQ multiplex PCR, yet TCRdb's version contains in-frame clones alone and is incomplete. The table has about 190,000 clones, approximately 8% seen once; the top ten hold 0.94%. What was sequenced was central memory CD4+ T cells from blood. This TCR derives from a woman aged 40 to 50 with type 1 diabetes. The chain couples TRBV11-2 to TRBJ2-3, with TRBD1 as a possible D gene (8 bases). CDR3 in DNA: TGTGCCAGCAGCTTAGAGGGGGGGACAGGCCTGCAGTATTTT. This codes for CASSLEGGTGLQYF.